This record concerns one T cell receptor (beta chain) sequence. The antigen this receptor binds is unknown. One base away there is no much larger clone; base qualities are not given. The trial excluded patients who had a history of autoimmune disease or who were on systemic immunosuppression. Peripheral blood for TCR sequencing was drawn from every dose cohort at baseline, at cycle 4 day 1 and at cycle 7 day 1. The samples were taken from a phase I, first-in-human, multicenter, open-label dose-escalation trial of ivuxolimab. Adults with locally advanced or metastatic melanoma, renal cell carcinoma, hepatocellular carcinoma or head and neck squamous cell carcinoma were enrolled in the trial. Before TCR sequencing, CD4+ T cells and CD8+ T cells were sorted from peripheral blood as separate populations. The source of the sample is a study of OX40 agonist ivuxolimab in advanced cancers. With regard to the full study: The costimulatory receptor OX40 (CD134) was targeted by ivuxolimab, a fully human IgG2 agonistic monoclonal antibody. Intravenous ivuxolimab was administered to patients every 2 weeks at six dose levels: 0.01, 0.1, 0.3, 1.5, 3 and 10 mg/kg. Of the 50 or so patients in dose escalation, about 20 had hepatocellular carcinoma, roughly 15 had melanoma, 9 had renal cell carcinoma and 9 had head and neck cancer. In the dose-escalation cohort, 70% to 90% of patients were male, and the mean age was approximately 60 years with a range of about 20 to 80. Prior anti-PD-1, anti-PD-L1 or anti-CTLA-4 therapy was permitted, and approximately 40% of dose-escalation patients had received checkpoint inhibitors. Partial responses occurred in three dose-escalation patients, of whom one had hepatocellular carcinoma and two had cutaneous melanoma. Peripheral TCRbeta sequencing was intended to test whether TCR sequence diversity was altered and clonal T-cell expansion was caused by ivuxolimab. The paper describes the monotherapy dose-escalation part (N ≈ 49 patients) of the phase I trial of ivuxolimab. Broader findings and caveats from the paper: At doses of 0.1 to 3.0 mg/kg, clonal expansion of both CD4+ and CD8+ T cells in blood was seen between baseline and week 6. Low levels of normalized T-cell clonal expansion were also shown by some nonresponding patients. Antigen specificity was not determined for the clonally expanded peripheral T cells. After ivuxolimab, CD8+ T cells had more expanded clones than CD4+ T cells on average. Partial responders in the 0.1-3.0 mg/kg groups had among the lowest normalized peripheral clonal expansion, especially among CD8+ T cells.

V is clipped by 9 bases and J by 1 base, and the sequence between their germline boundaries is 25 bases long. The germline V gene (reference sequence) specifies SEHNR as CDR1 and FQNEAQ as CDR2. Measured from the cysteine to the phenylalanine, the CDR3 is 18 residues long. This entry keeps only the CDR3 DNA: 54 bases, framed from base 1. To sequence the TCRbeta CDR3 region, genomic DNA was isolated from the sorted cells. TCRbeta CDR3 regions were sequenced using the immunoSEQ Assay. The table comes from immuneACCESS by way of TCRdb, which keeps in-frame sequences with V and J called. Part of the clones is missing from these tables; in studies checked, under half for an unresolved V gene and the rest for unknown reasons. The sample table holds about 110,000 clones, of which roughly 87% were seen once. The leading ten clones occupy around 0.26% of the sample.

The clonotype was recovered from an adult with an advanced solid tumor such as melanoma, head and neck, liver or kidney cancer. The rearranged segments are TRBV7-9 and TRBJ1-5; TRBD1 is possibly the D segment (6 matching bases). Sequences were derived from CD4+ or CD8+ T cells sorted from blood, sampled in a trial of the OX40 agonist ivuxolimab. The DNA sequence reads TGTGCCAGAGGGTGGGGACAAATAAAGGAGGCAAGCAATCAGCCCCAGCATTTT. Protein translation: CARGWGQIKEASNQPQHF.